The sequence of this T cell receptor (beta chain) was determined in a study of blood T cell repertoires in COVID-19. As for the study in general: PBMCs, B-cell-depleted T cells, or T cells provided the cDNA or gDNA that made up the material.

The study drew participants aged about 18 to 95 years from roughly 25 US areas. This CDR3 spans 16 amino acids. CDR1 is GTSNPN, CDR2 SVGIG, per germline (reference sequence). V was clipped by 0 bases and J by 0 bases, with 12 bases between them. Using immunoSEQ multiplex PCR, the repertoire was profiled, and TCRdb retains in-frame clones only, with some absent. The sample holds 240,000 or so clones, about 90% seen once. This TCR was recovered from a woman aged 40 to 50 with acute COVID-19. The chain joins TRBV30 to TRBJ1-3; D unresolved. Sequencing was done on a sample of PBMCs or T cells enriched from blood (not recorded which). CDR3 DNA sequence: TGTGCCTGGAGTGTACTGCCTGGGAGCTCTGGAAACACCATATATTTT. This sequence encodes CAWSVLPGSSGNTIYF.